The 30 T cell receptor beta chains below come from one sample, sequenced in a study of T-cell reconstitution after alpha-beta-depleted transplantation in children. Study-level points and caveats: Newly produced T cells mostly provided counts and TCRbeta diversity after one year, as hyperexpanded clones declined.

Unique molecular identifiers were built into the TCRbeta library. TCRdb called the PCR reads again in MiXCR, with one record for every CDR3 protein. The top ten clones hold approximately 9.6% of a sample with hundreds of thousands of distinct CDR3 sequences, over 7% of them seen once. These receptors' antigens are unknown. This sample comprised peripheral blood, obtained 360 days after TCRalphabeta/CD19-depleted stem cell transplant. The source of these receptors is a female patient between 2 and 15 years old who had a stem cell transplant for Fanconi anemia, so the T cells may come from the graft donor.

The chain has TRBV24-1 and TRBJ2-1; the match to TRBD2 covers 7 bases. CDR1 and CDR2 (germline): KGHDR, SFDVKD. J gave up 6 bases and V 4 bases, and 11 bases lay outside the gene matches. The CDR3 extends over 16 amino acids. The CDR3: CATSDPDGRERNEQFF. The CDR3 bases are TGTGCCACCAGTGACCCGGATGGGCGGGAGCGCAATGAGCAGTTCTTC.

This clonotype was picked up many times. This sequence joins TRBV3-1 and TRBJ1-1, with D maybe TRBD1 (5 bases). Germline V CDR1 and CDR2: LGHDT, YNNKEL (reference sequence). V lost 1 base to trimming and J lost 5 bases, with 8 bases between them. This CDR3 region has 13 residues. For the CDR3, the DNA is TGTGCCAGCAGCCAAGGGGGGGTGACTGAAGCTTTCTTT. Encoded protein: CASSQGGVTEAFF.

The chain uses TRBV3-1 and TRBJ1-2; D is possibly TRBD1 (6 bases). The germline V and J ends were trimmed by 4 bases and 7 bases, with 19 bases remaining between them. Per the germline V gene, CDR1 is LGHDT and CDR2 is YNNKEL (reference sequence). This CDR3 has 15 amino acids. In DNA form, the CDR3 reads TGTGCCAGCAGCCGCGAAAGGGGGAATCGGGGTGGCTACACCTTC. It translates to CASSRERGNRGGYTF.

This clonotype came up many times. V is TRBV27 and J is TRBJ1-6, with TRBD1 matching 10 bases. Germline CDR1 reads MNHEY; CDR2 reads SMNVEV (reference sequence). Trimming at V came to 5 bases and at J to 7 bases, leaving 5 bases not matched to a gene. This CDR3 is built from 15 residues. CDR3 amino acids: CASSQRQGANSPLHF. CDR3 coding DNA: TGTGCCAGCAGTCAGCGACAGGGGGCAAATTCACCCCTCCACTTT.

The chain carries TRBV7-8 and TRBJ1-2; D call uncertain. Germline V gives CDR1 SGHVS, CDR2 FQNEAQ. Trimming removed 0 bases at V and 2 bases at J, with 7 bases between. The CDR3 extends over 14 amino acids. For the CDR3, the DNA is TGTGCCAGCAGCTTAGCGGTTCCCAACTATGGCTACACCTTC. Translating it yields CASSLAVPNYGYTF.

A few counts support this clonotype. The chain carries TRBV19 and TRBJ1-2; TRBD1 matches 7 bases. CDR3 length equals 13 residues. Germline-derived CDR1 and CDR2 are LNHDA and SQIVND (reference sequence). V trimming: 5 bases; J trimming: 6 bases; junction bases outside the gene matches: 6. The CDR3 DNA sequence: TGTGCCAGTAGTCCGAGGACAGGACATGGCTACACCTTC. It encodes CASSPRTGHGYTF.

This clonotype was seen repeatedly, ten times or more. CDR3 protein: CSARKVAQPQHF. DNA for the CDR3: TGCAGTGCTAGAAAAGTAGCTCAGCCCCAGCATTTT. The genes are TRBV20-1 and TRBJ1-5; D is uncertain. V lost 2 bases to trimming and J lost 6 bases, with 8 bases between them. The CDR3 runs 12 residues. The germline gives CDR1 DFQATT, CDR2 SNEGSKA (reference sequence).

This clonotype was recorded at least ten times. V usage is TRBV20-1 and J usage is TRBJ2-1; D call uncertain. V was trimmed by 4 bases and J by 3 bases, leaving 4 bases between them. The CDR3 sequence is 11 residues long. Germline CDR1 is DFQATT and CDR2 is SNEGSKA (reference sequence). The CDR3: CSATNYNEQFF. The CDR3 nucleotides read TGCAGTGCTACGAACTACAATGAGCAGTTCTTC.

This clonotype was recorded a few times. The chain carries TRBV27 and TRBJ1-2; 8 positions agree with TRBD1. CDR1 MNHEY and CDR2 SMNVEV come from the germline V gene (reference sequence). The CDR3 extends over 14 amino acids. V gave up 3 bases and J gave up 5 bases; unmatched junction bases: 5. Here the CDR3 reads CASSFRGPQYGYTF. The CDR3 DNA is TGTGCCAGCAGTTTCAGGGGGCCTCAGTATGGCTACACCTTC.

This clonotype was picked up a small number of times. The V gene is TRBV5-1, the J gene TRBJ2-3, with TRBD1 matching over 9 bases. V was pared by 3 bases and J by 2 bases, with 4 bases of the junction left unmatched. Per germline, CDR1 SGHRS and CDR2 YFSETQ. The CDR3 loop spans 15 amino acids. The CDR3 sequence: CASSWDRAITDTQYF. The CDR3 nucleotides read TGCGCCAGCAGCTGGGACAGGGCCATCACAGATACGCAGTATTTT.

This clonotype has ten or more counts. The chain links TRBV28 to TRBJ1-2, with TRBD1 identical over 8 bases. V lost 7 bases and J lost 3; bases outside the gene matches: 13. The CDR3 is 16 residues long. The V gene's germline CDR1 is MDHEN and CDR2 SYDVKM. The CDR3 DNA reads TGTGCCAGCACACAAACCGGCCGGGGACAGGACTATGGCTACACCTTC. The encoded protein is CASTQTGRGQDYGYTF.

This clonotype was observed many times. The rearrangement links TRBV20-1 to TRBJ2-7; TRBD1 agrees at 10 bases. The CDR3 runs to 13 residues. In germline, CDR1 is DFQATT, CDR2 SNEGSKA (reference sequence). CDR3 amino acids: CSVQDRGDYEQYF. Written as DNA, the CDR3 is TGCAGCGTCCAGGACAGGGGGGACTACGAGCAGTACTTC.

This clonotype was detected ten times or more. This rearrangement joins TRBV9 to TRBJ2-3; D gene uncertain. Germline lookup yields CDR1 SGDLS and CDR2 YYNGEE. Trimming cost V 1 base and J 6 bases, with 12 bases left between them. CDR3 size: 14 residues. CDR3 sequence (DNA): TGTGCCAGCAGCGTATTGCAGTCCGGCGATACGCAGTATTTT. It specifies CASSVLQSGDTQYF.

At least ten counts were recorded for this clonotype. The chain combines TRBV6-2 or TRBV6-3 with TRBJ2-7; D is ambiguous. CDR1 is MNHEY and CDR2 is SVGEGT in the germline V gene. The CDR3 length is 13 residues. The V and J ends lost 3 bases and 6 bases respectively, with 12 bases between them. DNA for the CDR3: TGTGCCAGCAGTTATTTCTCGACTTCCGAGCAGTACTTC. It encodes CASSYFSTSEQYF.

This chain connects TRBV6-1 to TRBJ2-2; 12 nucleotides align to TRBD1. With V trimmed by 6 bases and J by 4 bases, 3 bases remained unmatched. The CDR3 is made up of 15 amino acids. CDR1 MNHNS and CDR2 SASEGT come from the germline V gene. The CDR3, as DNA: TGTGCCAGCAGGGGGACAGGGGGCGTCACCGGGGAGCTGTTTTTT. Translating gives CASRGTGGVTGELFF.

This clonotype was counted many times. The chain joins TRBV10-3 to TRBJ2-1, with TRBD2 matching over 7 bases. The junction had 9 bases not matched to a gene; V was cut back by 4 bases and J by 6 bases. Germline V CDR1 and CDR2: ENHRY, SYGVKD. This CDR3 has 15 amino acids. The CDR3 DNA reads as TGTGCCATCAGTGCTAGCGGACCTGTCTCCAATGAGCAGTTCTTC. The encoded protein is CAISASGPVSNEQFF.

The chain joins TRBV6-2 or TRBV6-3 to TRBJ2-1, with D uncertain. Germline V CDR1 and CDR2: MNHEY, SVGEGT. Between the trimmed V and J ends, which lost 5 bases and 16 bases, there was a span of 21 bases. The CDR3 runs 13 residues. CDR3 sequence: CASSQAPSVGLFF. Written as DNA, the CDR3 is TGTGCCAGCAGTCAAGCCCCCTCAGTGGGTTTATTCTTC.

The rearrangement joins TRBV5-1 to TRBJ2-3, with 11 nucleotides matching TRBD1. Trimming took 2 bases from V and 5 from J; bases not matched to a gene: 4. CDR1 is SGHRS, CDR2 YFSETQ, per germline. This CDR3 is 15 amino acids long. CDR3 amino acids: CASSFGQGAGDTQYF. In nucleotides, the CDR3 is TGCGCCAGCAGCTTTGGACAGGGGGCTGGAGATACGCAGTATTTT.

The J gene is TRBJ1-2, the V gene TRBV6-1; 7 nucleotides agree with TRBD1. CDR3 length: 14 residues. Germline-derived CDR1 and CDR2 are MNHNS and SASEGT. The V and J ends lost 1 base and 4 bases, in that order; junction bases with no gene match: 3. CDR3 coding DNA: TGTGCCAGCAGTGAAGGAGGGGGCGGCTATGGCTACACCTTC. Translating gives CASSEGGGGYGYTF.

This chain links TRBV3-1 with TRBJ2-1, with 8 bases that match TRBD2. The CDR3 totals 16 residues. Germline loops: CDR1 LGHDT, CDR2 YNNKEL (reference sequence). Losses at the gene ends were 1 base for V and 2 bases for J; bases not matched to a gene: 4. In nucleotides, the CDR3 is TGTGCCAGCAGCCAAGCCCCGGGACTAGCCTACAATGAGCAGTTCTTC. This translates into CASSQAPGLAYNEQFF.

This clonotype has ten or more counts. This sequence joins TRBV15 and TRBJ1-2, with no clear D. Deletions cut 9 bases from V and 8 bases from J, with 22 bases between. From germline, CDR1 is LNHNV and CDR2 YYDKDF (reference sequence). This CDR3 has 14 residues. The CDR3 is CATGLRSLADGYTF. The CDR3 DNA reads as TGTGCCACAGGGTTAAGGTCGCTCGCGGACGGCTACACCTTC.

This clonotype was observed at least ten times. The rearrangement uses TRBV24-1 and TRBJ1-2; possibly TRBD1 for D (5 bases). The V and J ends lost 0 bases and 7 bases respectively, with 5 bases between them. The CDR3 spans 12 residues. From germline, CDR1 is KGHDR and CDR2 SFDVKD. The CDR3, as DNA: TGTGCCACCAGTGATTTGCAGGGTGGCTACACCTTC. Residues: CATSDLQGGYTF.

There are many counts of this clonotype. V gene TRBV5-1 combines with J gene TRBJ2-5; a weak D match, TRBD1 (6 bases). Trimming left V 0 bases short and J 5 bases short, with 14 bases between. Germline lookup yields CDR1 SGHRS and CDR2 YFSETQ. The CDR3 runs to 15 residues. The CDR3 DNA follows: TGCGCCAGCAGCTTGGGGGACACCGGCGGTGAGACCCAGTACTTC. This codes for CASSLGDTGGETQYF. Together with reference TRBV5-1 and TRBJ2-5, the CDR3 gives the full variable domain: KAGVTQTPRYLIKTRGQQVTLSCSPISGHRSVSWYQQTPGQGLQFLFEYFSETQRNKGNFPGRFSGRQFSNSRSEMNVSTLELGDSALYLCASSLGDTGGETQYFGPGTRLLVL.

This clonotype was found many times. CDR3 sequence reads: CSAEERPLGVTYNEQFF. Written as DNA, the CDR3 is TGCAGTGCTGAAGAACGCCCACTCGGGGTTACCTACAATGAGCAGTTCTTC. The rearrangement joins TRBV20-1 to TRBJ2-1, with D possibly matching TRBD2 (5 bases). The germline CDR1 and CDR2 sequences are DFQATT and SNEGSKA (reference sequence). V was clipped by 5 bases and J by 2 bases, with 22 bases between them. The CDR3 has 17 amino acids.

V usage is TRBV6-6 and J usage is TRBJ1-5; perhaps TRBD1 as D (5 bases). This CDR3 is built from 12 residues. Trimming pared 2 bases from V and 10 bases from J, leaving 9 bases between. The germline V gene encodes CDR1 MNHNY and CDR2 SVGAGI (reference sequence). The CDR3 DNA sequence: TGTGCCAGCAGTTACGCCGGGGCCCCCCAGCATTTT. Its translation: CASSYAGAPQHF.

Turning to this clonotype: A read error may be the cause here, since a much bigger clone is one base away. Lacking the conserved final phenylalanine or tryptophan, this CDR3 likely reflects a read error. The chain uses TRBV28 and TRBJ1-4, with TRBD1 identical over 9 bases. The V gene end was trimmed by 2 bases and the J gene end by 6 bases; junction bases not matched to a gene: 4. CDR3 length equals 15 residues. Germline V gene sequence: CDR1 MDHEN, CDR2 SYDVKM. The CDR3 sequence: CASSLTGTGYEKLFS. The CDR3 DNA follows: TGTGCCAGCAGTTTAACGGGGACAGGGTATGAAAAACTGTTTTCT.

J is TRBJ1-1 and V is TRBV18, with D possibly TRBD1 on 5 matching bases. This CDR3 spans 15 amino acids. Trimming took 3 bases from V and 1 from J, leaving 12 bases between them. Germline V gene lookup returns CDR1 KGHSH and CDR2 LQKENI. This chain's CDR3 is CASSPLDSQNTEAFF. The CDR3 region has the DNA TGTGCCAGCTCACCTCTCGACAGCCAGAACACTGAAGCTTTCTTT.

The chain employs TRBV9 and TRBJ2-6; TRBD1 matches 12 bases. The CDR3 totals 19 residues. Looked up from germline, CDR1 is SGDLS and CDR2 is YYNGEE. Trimming at V came to 1 base and at J to 1 base, leaving 6 bases not matched to a gene. The CDR3 region has the DNA TGTGCCAGCAGCGTAAGGGGGGACAGGGGGCCATCTGGGGCCAACGTCCTGACTTTC. It specifies CASSVRGDRGPSGANVLTF. Supplemented by reference TRBV9 and TRBJ2-6, the full variable domain reads DSGVTQTPKHLITATGQRVTLRCSPRSGDLSVYWYQQSLDQGLQFLIQYYNGEERAKGNILERFSAQQFPDLHSELNLSSLELGDSALYFCASSVRGDRGPSGANVLTFGAGSRLTVL.

This clonotype was picked up many times. V is TRBV12-3 or TRBV12-4 and J is TRBJ1-2; the D gene is possibly TRBD1 (6 bases). Trimming pared 6 bases from V and 1 base from J, leaving 21 bases between. CDR3 length: 17 amino acids. The CDR3 here is CASSNTEDRLLNYGYTF. In DNA, the CDR3 is TGTGCCAGCAGCAACACGGAAGACAGGCTCCTTAACTATGGCTACACCTTC.

This clonotype was recorded at least ten times. The rearrangement joins TRBV5-1 to TRBJ2-7; the D is unclear. Germline-derived CDR1 and CDR2 are SGHRS and YFSETQ. This CDR3 comprises 16 residues. Trimming pared 0 bases from V and 3 bases from J, leaving 16 bases between. The CDR3 loop reads CASSLGTTVVGYEQYF. CDR3 nucleotide sequence: TGCGCCAGCAGCTTGGGTACAACAGTCGTGGGCTACGAGCAGTACTTC.